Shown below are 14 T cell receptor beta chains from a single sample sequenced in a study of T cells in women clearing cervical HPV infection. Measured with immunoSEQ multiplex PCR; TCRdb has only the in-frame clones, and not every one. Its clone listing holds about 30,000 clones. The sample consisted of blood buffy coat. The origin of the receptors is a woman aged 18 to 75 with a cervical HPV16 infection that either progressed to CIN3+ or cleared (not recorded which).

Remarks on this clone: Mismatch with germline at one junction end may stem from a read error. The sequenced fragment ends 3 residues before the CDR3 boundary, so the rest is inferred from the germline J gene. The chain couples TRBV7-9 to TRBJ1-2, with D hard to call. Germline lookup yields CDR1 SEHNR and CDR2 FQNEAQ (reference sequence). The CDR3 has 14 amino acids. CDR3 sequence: CTSSHYSGDYGYTF. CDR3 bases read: TGTACCAGCAGCCATTACTCCGGGGACTATGGC.

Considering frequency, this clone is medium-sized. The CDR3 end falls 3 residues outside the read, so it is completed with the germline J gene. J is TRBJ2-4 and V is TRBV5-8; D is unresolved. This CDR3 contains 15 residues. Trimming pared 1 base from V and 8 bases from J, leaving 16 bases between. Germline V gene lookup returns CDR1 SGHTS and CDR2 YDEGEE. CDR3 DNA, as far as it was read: TGTGCCAGCAGCTTGACCCTTGGTCGTAGAGACATT. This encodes CASSLTLGRRDI. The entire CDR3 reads CASSLTLGRRDIQYF.

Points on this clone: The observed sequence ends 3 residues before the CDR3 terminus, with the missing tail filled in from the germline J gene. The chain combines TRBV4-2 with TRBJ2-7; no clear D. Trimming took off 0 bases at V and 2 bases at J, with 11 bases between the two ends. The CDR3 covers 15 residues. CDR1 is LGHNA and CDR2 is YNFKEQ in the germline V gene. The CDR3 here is CASSQDFSRTYEQYF. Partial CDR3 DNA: TGTGCCAGCAGCCAAGACTTCTCTAGGACCTACGAG.

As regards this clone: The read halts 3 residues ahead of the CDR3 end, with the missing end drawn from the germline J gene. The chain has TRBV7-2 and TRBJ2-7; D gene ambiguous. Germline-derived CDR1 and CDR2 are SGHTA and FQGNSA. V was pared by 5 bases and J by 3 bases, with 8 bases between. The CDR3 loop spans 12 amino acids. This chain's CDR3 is CASSLTRYEQYF. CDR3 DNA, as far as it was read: TGTGCCAGCAGCCTTACGCGCTACGAG.

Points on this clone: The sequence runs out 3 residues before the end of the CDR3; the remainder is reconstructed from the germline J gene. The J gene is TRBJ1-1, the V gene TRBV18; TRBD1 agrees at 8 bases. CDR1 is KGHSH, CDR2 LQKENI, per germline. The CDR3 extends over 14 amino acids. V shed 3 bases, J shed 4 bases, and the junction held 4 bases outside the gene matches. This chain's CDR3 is CASSPPGGSTEAFF. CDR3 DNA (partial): TGTGCCAGCTCACCTCCAGGGGGCAGCACTGAA.

The part of the CDR3 DNA that was read is TGTGCCTGGAACCAGGGCGTGGGTGGC. Translated: CAWNQGVGG. From start to end, the CDR3 is CAWNQGVGGYTF. The rearrangement joins TRBV30 to TRBJ1-2, with D perhaps TRBD1 (5 bases). From the germline J gene comes the end of the CDR3, since the read stops 3 residues before it. The CDR3 runs to 12 residues. From germline, CDR1 is GTSNPN and CDR2 SVGIG (reference sequence). V gave up 4 bases and J gave up 7 bases, with 13 bases separating them.

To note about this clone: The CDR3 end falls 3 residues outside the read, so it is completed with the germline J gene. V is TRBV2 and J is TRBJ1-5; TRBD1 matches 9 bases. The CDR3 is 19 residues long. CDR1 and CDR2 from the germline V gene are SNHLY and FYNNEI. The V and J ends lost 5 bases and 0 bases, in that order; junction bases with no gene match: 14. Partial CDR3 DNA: TGTGCCAGCAGTCCCCAGGACAGGGGAACCTTCTATAGCAATCAGCCC. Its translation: CASSPQDRGTFYSNQP. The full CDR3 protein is CASSPQDRGTFYSNQPQHF.

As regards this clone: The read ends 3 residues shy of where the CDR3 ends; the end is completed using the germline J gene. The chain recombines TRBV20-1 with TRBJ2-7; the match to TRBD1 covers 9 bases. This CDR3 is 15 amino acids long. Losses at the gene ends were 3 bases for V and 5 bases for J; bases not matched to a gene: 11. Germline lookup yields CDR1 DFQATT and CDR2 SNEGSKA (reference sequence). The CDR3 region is CSASAGGQGRNEQYF. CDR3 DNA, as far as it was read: TGCAGTGCTAGTGCAGGGGGACAGGGTCGGAACGAG.

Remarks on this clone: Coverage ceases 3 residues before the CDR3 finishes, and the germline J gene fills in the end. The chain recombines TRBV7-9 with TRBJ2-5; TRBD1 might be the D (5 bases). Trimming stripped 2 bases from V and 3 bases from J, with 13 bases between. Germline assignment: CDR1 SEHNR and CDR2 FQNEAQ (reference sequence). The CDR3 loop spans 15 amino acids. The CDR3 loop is CASSLSQGIEETQYF. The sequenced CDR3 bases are TGTGCCAGCAGCTTATCGCAGGGAATAGAAGAGACC. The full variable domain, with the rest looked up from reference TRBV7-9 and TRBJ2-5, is DTGVSQNPRHKITKRGQNVTFRCDPISEHNRLYWYRQTLGQGPEFLTYFQNEAQLEKSRLLSDRFSAERPKGSFSTLEIQRTEQGDSAMYLCASSLSQGIEETQYFGPGTRLLVL.

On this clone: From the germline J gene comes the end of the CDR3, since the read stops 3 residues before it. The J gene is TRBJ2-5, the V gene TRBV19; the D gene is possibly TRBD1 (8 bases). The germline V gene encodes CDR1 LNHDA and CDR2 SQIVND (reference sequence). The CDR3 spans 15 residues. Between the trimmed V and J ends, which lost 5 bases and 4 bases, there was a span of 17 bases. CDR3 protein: CASSAPQGGRETQYF. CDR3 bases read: TGTGCCAGTAGTGCCCCACAGGGGGGGAGAGAGACC. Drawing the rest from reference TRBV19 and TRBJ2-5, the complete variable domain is DGGITQSPKYLFRKEGQNVTLSCEQNLNHDAMYWYRQDPGQGLRLIYYSQIVNDFQKGDIAEGYSVSREKKESFPLTVTSAQKNPTAFYLCASSAPQGGRETQYFGPGTRLLVL.

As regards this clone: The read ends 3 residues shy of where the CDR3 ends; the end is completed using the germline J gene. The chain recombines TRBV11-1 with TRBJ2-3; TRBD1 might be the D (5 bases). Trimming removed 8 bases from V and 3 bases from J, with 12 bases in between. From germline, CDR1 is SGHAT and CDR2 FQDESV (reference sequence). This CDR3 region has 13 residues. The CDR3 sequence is CASGADVTDTQYF. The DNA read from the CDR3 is TGTGCCAGCGGGGCGGACGTAACAGATACG.

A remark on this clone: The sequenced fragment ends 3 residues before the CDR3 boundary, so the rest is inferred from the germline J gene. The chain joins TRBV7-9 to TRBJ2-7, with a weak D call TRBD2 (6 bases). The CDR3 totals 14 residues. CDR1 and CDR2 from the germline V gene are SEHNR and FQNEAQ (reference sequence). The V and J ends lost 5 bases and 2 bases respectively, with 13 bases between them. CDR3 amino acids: CASSPRDWAYEQYF. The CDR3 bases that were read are TGTGCCAGCAGCCCCCGGGACTGGGCCTACGAG.

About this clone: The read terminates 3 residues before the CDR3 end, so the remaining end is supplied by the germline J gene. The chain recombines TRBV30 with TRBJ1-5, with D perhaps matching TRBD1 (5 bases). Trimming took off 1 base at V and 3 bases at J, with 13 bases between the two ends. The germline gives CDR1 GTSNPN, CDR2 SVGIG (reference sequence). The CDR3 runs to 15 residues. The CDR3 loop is CAWSAGGPLNQPQHF. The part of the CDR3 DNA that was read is TGTGCCTGGAGTGCGGGGGGTCCTCTCAATCAGCCC.

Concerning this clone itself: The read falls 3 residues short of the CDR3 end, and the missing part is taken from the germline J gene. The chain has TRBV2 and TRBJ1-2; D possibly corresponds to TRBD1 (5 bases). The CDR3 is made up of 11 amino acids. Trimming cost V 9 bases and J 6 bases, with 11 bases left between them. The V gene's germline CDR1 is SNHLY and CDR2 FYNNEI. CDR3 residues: CASLTVDGYTF. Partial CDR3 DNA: TGTGCCAGTCTGACAGTGGATGGC.